This T cell receptor (beta chain) was identified during a study of T-cell reconstitution after alpha-beta-depleted transplantation in children. TCRbeta library construction was performed incorporating unique molecular identifiers. In TCRdb, the PCR reads were re-called with MiXCR into one record per CDR3 protein. Among about 500,000 distinct CDR3 sequences listed, approximately 30% were seen once. This CDR3 comprises 15 residues. Per the germline V gene, CDR1 is DFQATT and CDR2 is SNEGSKA (reference sequence). Trimming took 1 base from V and 8 from J, leaving 17 bases between them. This clonotype was seen a handful of times.

V is TRBV20-1 and J is TRBJ2-2; D might be TRBD1 or TRBD2, each matching 5 bases. The material was PBMCs from the stem cell graft donor, obtained from the stem cell graft. The origin of this receptor is a human donor who donated a stem cell graft to a child with aplastic anemia. CDR3 bases: TGCAGTGCTAGAGCAAGGACCTGGGACGGGGGGGAGCTGTTTTTT. It translates to CSARARTWDGGELFF.